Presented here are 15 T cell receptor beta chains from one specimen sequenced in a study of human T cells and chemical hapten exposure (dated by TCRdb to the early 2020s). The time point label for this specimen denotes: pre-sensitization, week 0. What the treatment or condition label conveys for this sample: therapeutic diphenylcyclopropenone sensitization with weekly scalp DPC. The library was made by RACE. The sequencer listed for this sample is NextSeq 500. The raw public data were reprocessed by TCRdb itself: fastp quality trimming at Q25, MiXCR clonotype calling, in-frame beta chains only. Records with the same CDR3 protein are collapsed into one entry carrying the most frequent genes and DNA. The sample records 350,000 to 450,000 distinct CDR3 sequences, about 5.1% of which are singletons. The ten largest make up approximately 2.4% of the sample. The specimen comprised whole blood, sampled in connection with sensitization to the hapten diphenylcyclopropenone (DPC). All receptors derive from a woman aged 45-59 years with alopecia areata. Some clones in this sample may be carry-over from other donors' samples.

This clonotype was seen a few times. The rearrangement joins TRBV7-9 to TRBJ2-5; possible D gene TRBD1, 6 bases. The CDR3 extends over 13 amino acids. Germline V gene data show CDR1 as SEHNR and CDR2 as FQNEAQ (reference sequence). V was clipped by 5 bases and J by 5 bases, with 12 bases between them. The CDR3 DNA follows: TGTGCCAGCAGCCCAGGGGCGAGGGAGACCCAGTACTTC. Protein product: CASSPGARETQYF.

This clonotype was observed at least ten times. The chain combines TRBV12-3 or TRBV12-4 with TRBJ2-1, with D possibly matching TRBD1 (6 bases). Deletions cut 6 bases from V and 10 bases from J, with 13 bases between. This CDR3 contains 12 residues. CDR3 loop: CASSFTGTEQFF. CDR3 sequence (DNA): TGTGCCAGCAGCTTCACCGGGACAGAGCAGTTCTTC.

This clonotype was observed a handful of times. CDR3 sequence reads: CASSPREAGAYNEQFF. CDR3 sequence (DNA): TGTGCCAGCAGCCCCCGGGAAGCGGGCGCCTACAATGAGCAGTTCTTC. J is TRBJ2-1 and V is TRBV9; tentatively, D is TRBD2 (6 bases). Germline V gene data show CDR1 as SGDLS and CDR2 as YYNGEE. The V and J ends lost 4 bases and 2 bases respectively, with 16 bases between them. The CDR3 is 16 residues long.

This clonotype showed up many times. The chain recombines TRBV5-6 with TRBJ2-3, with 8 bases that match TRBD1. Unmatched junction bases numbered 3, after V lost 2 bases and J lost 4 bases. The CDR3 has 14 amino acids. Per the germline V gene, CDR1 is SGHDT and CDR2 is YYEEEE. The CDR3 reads CASSFDRGSDTQYF. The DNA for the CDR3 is TGTGCCAGCAGCTTCGACAGGGGATCAGATACGCAGTATTTT.

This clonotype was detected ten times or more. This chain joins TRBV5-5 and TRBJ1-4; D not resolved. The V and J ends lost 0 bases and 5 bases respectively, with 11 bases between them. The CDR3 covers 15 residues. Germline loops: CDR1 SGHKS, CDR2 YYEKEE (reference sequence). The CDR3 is CASSLEASRNEKLFF. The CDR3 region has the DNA TGTGCCAGCAGCTTGGAGGCCAGCCGGAATGAAAAACTGTTTTTT.

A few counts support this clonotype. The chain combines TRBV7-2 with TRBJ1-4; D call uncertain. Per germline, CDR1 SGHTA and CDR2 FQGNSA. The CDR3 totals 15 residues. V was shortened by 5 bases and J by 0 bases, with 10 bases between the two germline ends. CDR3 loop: CASSLSDATNEKLFF. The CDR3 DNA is TGTGCCAGCAGCCTGTCGGATGCAACTAATGAAAAACTGTTTTTT.

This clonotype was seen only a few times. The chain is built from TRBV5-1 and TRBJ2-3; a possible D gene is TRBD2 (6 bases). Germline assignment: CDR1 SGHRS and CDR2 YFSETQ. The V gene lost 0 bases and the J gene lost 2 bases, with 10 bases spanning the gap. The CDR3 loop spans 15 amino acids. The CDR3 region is CASSLDAGTTDTQYF. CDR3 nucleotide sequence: TGCGCCAGCAGCTTGGATGCGGGAACCACAGATACGCAGTATTTT.

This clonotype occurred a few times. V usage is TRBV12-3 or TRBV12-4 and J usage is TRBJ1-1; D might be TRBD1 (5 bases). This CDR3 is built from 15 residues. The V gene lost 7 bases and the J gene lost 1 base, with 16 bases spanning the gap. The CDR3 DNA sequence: TGTGCCAGCACCCACCCCGGCAGGGCGAACACTGAAGCTTTCTTT. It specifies CASTHPGRANTEAFF.

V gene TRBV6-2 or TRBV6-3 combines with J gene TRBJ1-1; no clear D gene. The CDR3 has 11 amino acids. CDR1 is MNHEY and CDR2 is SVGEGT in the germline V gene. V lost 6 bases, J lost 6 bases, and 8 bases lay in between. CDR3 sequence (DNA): TGTGCCAGCAGCGTAGGCGCTGAAGCTTTCTTT. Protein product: CASSVGAEAFF.

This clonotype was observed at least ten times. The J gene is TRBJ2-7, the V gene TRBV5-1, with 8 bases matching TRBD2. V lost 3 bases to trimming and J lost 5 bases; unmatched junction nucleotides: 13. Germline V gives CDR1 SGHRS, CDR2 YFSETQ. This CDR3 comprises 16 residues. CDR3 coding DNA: TGCGCCAGCAGCTCTGGGGCGGGACTAGAATCCCACGAGCAGTACTTC. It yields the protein CASSSGAGLESHEQYF.

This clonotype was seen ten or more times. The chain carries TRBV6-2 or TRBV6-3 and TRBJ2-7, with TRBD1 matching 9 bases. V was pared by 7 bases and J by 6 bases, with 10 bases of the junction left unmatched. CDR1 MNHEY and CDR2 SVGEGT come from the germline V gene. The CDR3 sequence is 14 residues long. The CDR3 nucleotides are TGTGCCAGCAACTTCGGGACAGGGCCCCTCGAGCAGTACTTC. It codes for CASNFGTGPLEQYF.

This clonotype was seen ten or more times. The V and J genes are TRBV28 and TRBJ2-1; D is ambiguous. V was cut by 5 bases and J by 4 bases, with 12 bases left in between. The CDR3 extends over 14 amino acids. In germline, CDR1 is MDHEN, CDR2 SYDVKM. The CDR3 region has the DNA TGTGCCAGCAGTCAGTTTGGGGAATACAATGAGCAGTTCTTC. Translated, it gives CASSQFGEYNEQFF. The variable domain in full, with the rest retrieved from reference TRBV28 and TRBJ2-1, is DVKVTQSSRYLVKRTGEKVFLECVQDMDHENMFWYRQDPGLGLRLIYFSYDVKMKEKGDIPEGYSVSREKKERFSLILESASTNQTSMYLCASSQFGEYNEQFFGPGTRLTVL.

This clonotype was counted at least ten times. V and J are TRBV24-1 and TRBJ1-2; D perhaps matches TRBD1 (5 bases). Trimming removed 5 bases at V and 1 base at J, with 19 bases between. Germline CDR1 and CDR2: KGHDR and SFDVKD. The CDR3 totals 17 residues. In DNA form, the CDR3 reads TGTGCCACCAGTGGGGGGACCGACAAAACGAGTAACTATGGCTACACCTTC. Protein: CATSGGTDKTSNYGYTF.

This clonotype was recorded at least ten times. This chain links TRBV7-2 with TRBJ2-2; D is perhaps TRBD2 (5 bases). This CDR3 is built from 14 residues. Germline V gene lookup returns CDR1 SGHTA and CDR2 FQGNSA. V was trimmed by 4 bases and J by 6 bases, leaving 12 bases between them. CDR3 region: CASSYLASSGELFF. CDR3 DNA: TGTGCCAGCAGCTATCTAGCATCCTCCGGGGAGCTGTTTTTT. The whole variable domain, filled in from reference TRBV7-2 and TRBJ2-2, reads GAGVSQSPSNKVTEKGKDVELRCDPISGHTALYWYRQSLGQGLEFLIYFQGNSAPDKSGLPSDRFSAERTGGSVSTLTIQRTQQEDSAVYLCASSYLASSGELFFGEGSRLTVL.

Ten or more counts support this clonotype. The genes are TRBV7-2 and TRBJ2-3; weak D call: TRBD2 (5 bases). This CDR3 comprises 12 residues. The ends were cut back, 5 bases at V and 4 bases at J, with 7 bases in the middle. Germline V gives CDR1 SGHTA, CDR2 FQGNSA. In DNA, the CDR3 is TGTGCCAGCAGCGAACTAGCAGATACGCAGTATTTT. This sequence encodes CASSELADTQYF.